This record concerns one T cell receptor beta chain sequence. No antigen is known for it. The data stem from a study of radiotherapy plus CTLA-4 blockade in lung cancer. Here immunoSEQ multiplex PCR was the method, and the copy in TCRdb shows in-frame clones only, minus some. The sample lists under 95,000 clones, over 70% seen once, with over 20% in the top ten. Overall study findings and caveats: The study found tumor-derived TCR clones expanded in blood after radiotherapy plus ipilimumab. With interferon-beta, early dynamics of blood T cell clones were reported to best predict response.

The CDR3 spans 14 residues. The V and J ends lost 4 bases and 4 bases, in that order; junction bases with no gene match: 5. Germline V lookup: CDR1 SGDLS, CDR2 YYNGEE. This chain connects TRBV9 to TRBJ1-2, with TRBD1 identical over 9 bases. The sample here was peripheral blood, taken from a patient treated with radiotherapy plus ipilimumab. The origin of this receptor is a human donor with non-small cell lung cancer whose response to radiotherapy plus ipilimumab could not be evaluated. Some clones in this sample may be carry-over from other donors' samples. As DNA, the CDR3 is TGTGCCAGCAGCACAGACAGGGGGGGCTATGGCTACACCTTC. Translated: CASSTDRGGYGYTF.